This TCR beta chain came from a study of T cell responses to AZD1222 COVID-19 vaccine. Study-level points and caveats: Elevations in Spike-specific TCR breadth and depth followed administration of two AZD1222 doses. Every sample of the repertoires postdated the peak T cell response.

TCRdb's table, derived via immunoSEQ multiplex PCR, lists solely in-frame clones and lacks some. The sample consists of approximately 180,000 clones, more than 75% of them appearing once. The CDR3 spans 16 residues. V lost 1 base and J lost 4; bases outside the gene matches: 7. In germline, CDR1 is LGHNA, CDR2 YNFKEQ. Comment on this clone: Antigen unknown.

This specimen was peripheral blood, taken 28 days after the second AZD1222 dose. This chain joins TRBV4-2 and TRBJ1-5; the match to TRBD1 covers 7 bases. The TCR was taken from an adult who received the AZD1222 COVID-19 vaccine. The CDR3 region has the DNA TGTGCCAGCAGCCAAGGGCAGGGGGGTTTAAATCAGCCCCAGCATTTT. This sequence encodes CASSQGQGGLNQPQHF.